The 29 T cell receptor beta chains below come from one sample, sequenced in a study of shared clonotypes between healthy human individuals. The data were produced by immunoSEQ multiplex PCR, yet TCRdb's version contains in-frame clones alone and is incomplete. The table records 2.3 million or so clones, more than 85% of them present only once. Sequenced: naive CD4+ T cells from PBMCs. Subset: CD45RA+ positively selected. These receptors came from a man younger than 35 in good health. Some clones in this sample may be carry-over from other donors' samples.

The chain combines TRBV27 with TRBJ2-3; unclear D gene. This CDR3 has 16 amino acids. From germline, CDR1 is MNHEY and CDR2 SMNVEV (reference sequence). The V and J ends lost 4 bases and 0 bases respectively, with 14 bases between them. The DNA of the CDR3 is TGTGCCAGCAGTTATTTGGCAGCCCATAGCACAGATACGCAGTATTTT. Translating it yields CASSYLAAHSTDTQYF.

The chain recombines TRBV5-1 with TRBJ2-5, with TRBD1 identical over 10 bases. Germline V lookup: CDR1 SGHRS, CDR2 YFSETQ. Trimming took 0 bases from V and 4 from J; bases not matched to a gene: 6. This CDR3 spans 16 amino acids. The CDR3 here is CASSLGDRGEGETQYF. CDR3 in DNA: TGCGCCAGCAGCTTGGGGGACAGGGGCGAGGGAGAGACCCAGTACTTC.

The CDR3 region is CASSQIRGEKLFF. CDR3 nucleotides: TGCGCCAGCAGCCAAATCCGAGGTGAAAAACTGTTTTTT. V usage is TRBV4-1 and J usage is TRBJ1-4; D not certain. The CDR3 is 13 residues long. CDR1 and CDR2 (germline): MGHRA, YSYEKL. Deletions cut 2 bases from V and 7 bases from J, with 8 bases between.

V gene TRBV28 combines with J gene TRBJ1-5, with unresolved D. The CDR3 contains 16 residues. V was cut by 1 base and J by 4 bases, with 14 bases left in between. Germline V gives CDR1 MDHEN, CDR2 SYDVKM. For the CDR3, the DNA is TGTGCCAGCAGTTTATTGGGCTTGTCCCAGAATCAGCCCCAGCATTTT. Its protein product is CASSLLGLSQNQPQHF.

The chain couples TRBV28 to TRBJ1-2; D is ambiguous. Per germline, CDR1 MDHEN and CDR2 SYDVKM. The germline V and J ends were trimmed by 7 bases and 6 bases, with 9 bases remaining between them. This CDR3 has 11 amino acids. CDR3 nucleotides: TGTGCCAGCACTAGGAGAAATGGCTACACCTTC. This encodes CASTRRNGYTF.

The chain recombines TRBV2 with TRBJ1-5; D gene unclear. Between the trimmed V and J ends, which lost 4 bases and 4 bases, there was a span of 11 bases. The CDR3 is made up of 14 amino acids. Germline CDR1 and CDR2: SNHLY and FYNNEI. CDR3 nucleotides: TGTGCCAGCAGTGCTCTGACGGAGAATCAGCCCCAGCATTTT. As protein: CASSALTENQPQHF.

The genes are TRBV2 and TRBJ1-1, with D unresolved. This CDR3 has 13 amino acids. Trimming left V 7 bases short and J 0 bases short, with 9 bases between. Germline CDR1 and CDR2: SNHLY and FYNNEI. The chain's CDR3 is CASTEAVNTEAFF. DNA for the CDR3: TGTGCCAGCACCGAGGCGGTGAACACTGAAGCTTTCTTT.

Turning to this clone: Other DNA sequences of this sample code for an identical CDR3. This chain links TRBV28 with TRBJ2-5; D could derive from TRBD1 or TRBD2 (6 bases each). Germline V gene lookup returns CDR1 MDHEN and CDR2 SYDVKM. This CDR3 has 14 amino acids. V was trimmed by 6 bases and J by 1 base, leaving 12 bases between them. CDR3 sequence reads: CASSLGGIQETQYF. CDR3 sequence (DNA): TGTGCCAGCAGCCTAGGGGGGATCCAAGAGACCCAGTACTTC.

This sequence joins TRBV28 and TRBJ1-2; D not resolved. The germline gives CDR1 MDHEN, CDR2 SYDVKM. The V gene lost 8 bases and the J gene lost 7 bases, with 14 bases spanning the gap. The CDR3 consists of 12 residues. CDR3 in DNA: TGTGCCAGCCGACGAACCGGTATTGGCTACACCTTC. This gives the protein CASRRTGIGYTF.

The genes are TRBV18 and TRBJ2-7, with TRBD2 matching 7 bases. V was clipped by 2 bases and J by 2 bases; unmatched bases: 15. The CDR3 has 18 amino acids. Per germline, CDR1 KGHSH and CDR2 LQKENI. As DNA, the CDR3 is TGTGCCAGCTCACCATTACCCGGGGGGAAAAATTCAGCCTACGAGCAGTACTTC. Its translation is CASSPLPGGKNSAYEQYF.

There are a few counts of this clone. This chain connects TRBV29-1 to TRBJ1-4, with 7 bases matching TRBD1. Germline V lookup: CDR1 SQVTM, CDR2 ANQGSEA. Unmatched junction bases numbered 12, after V lost 0 bases and J lost 11 bases. CDR3 length: 15 amino acids. DNA of the CDR3: TGCAGCGTTGAAGACCCTATTCGCACAGGGGAGAAACTGTTTTTT. Its protein is CSVEDPIRTGEKLFF. Supplemented by reference TRBV29-1 and TRBJ1-4, the full variable domain reads SAVISQKPSRDICQRGTSLTIQCQVDSQVTMMFWYRQQPGQSLTLIATANQGSEATYESGFVIDKFPISRPNLTFSTLTVSNMSPEDSSIYLCSVEDPIRTGEKLFFGSGTQLSVL.

V is TRBV27 and J is TRBJ1-4; the D gene is possibly TRBD1 (5 bases). The CDR3 has 13 residues. The V gene's germline CDR1 is MNHEY and CDR2 SMNVEV (reference sequence). Deletions cut 4 bases from V and 7 bases from J, with 10 bases between. The CDR3 loop reads CASSWGRGEKLFF. CDR3 bases: TGTGCCAGCAGTTGGGGGAGGGGTGAAAAACTGTTTTTT.

The J gene is TRBJ1-3, the V gene TRBV9; no clear D. This CDR3 contains 13 residues. Deletions cut 5 bases from V and 0 bases from J, with 6 bases between. Germline V gene sequence: CDR1 SGDLS, CDR2 YYNGEE. CDR3 amino acids: CASRDTSGNTIYF. Here the CDR3 DNA reads TGTGCCAGCAGAGATACCTCTGGAAACACCATATATTTT.

J is TRBJ2-5 and V is TRBV7-9; no firm D call. The germline V gene has CDR1 SEHNR and CDR2 FQNEAQ (reference sequence). This CDR3 region has 14 residues. V lost 5 bases and J 5 bases, leaving 15 bases between the germline ends. In nucleotides, the CDR3 is TGTGCCAGCAGCCCCCGAGGTGGGCTCGAGACCCAGTACTTC. This translates into CASSPRGGLETQYF.

V gene TRBV15 combines with J gene TRBJ2-7; 9 positions agree with TRBD2. CDR1 and CDR2 (germline): LNHNV, YYDKDF (reference sequence). There are 16 residues in the CDR3. Trimming removed 3 bases from V and 4 bases from J; junction bases left unmatched: 10. The CDR3 protein is CATSRGWGTSGYEQYF. The CDR3 DNA sequence: TGTGCCACCAGCAGGGGTTGGGGAACTAGCGGGTACGAGCAGTACTTC.

The chain joins TRBV28 to TRBJ2-7, with unresolved D. V shed 2 bases and J shed 1 base, with 9 bases lying between them. The CDR3 spans 14 residues. CDR1 is MDHEN, CDR2 SYDVKM, per germline. The CDR3 protein is CASSLARPSYEQYF. The CDR3 DNA follows: TGTGCCAGCAGTTTAGCTCGGCCGTCCTACGAGCAGTACTTC.

Concerning this clone: Other nucleotide sequences in the sample specify the same CDR3. J is TRBJ2-6 and V is TRBV18; TRBD1 matches at 9 bases. In germline, CDR1 is KGHSH, CDR2 LQKENI. The ends lost 2 bases at V and 1 base at J; junction bases unmatched: 3. This CDR3 region has 17 residues. CDR3 DNA sequence: TGTGCCAGCTCACCAGGGACAGGGCTATCTGGGGCCAACGTCCTGACTTTC. Its protein product is CASSPGTGLSGANVLTF.

The chain joins TRBV10-3 to TRBJ2-1; D is unresolved. This CDR3 spans 13 amino acids. Trimming stripped 0 bases from V and 7 bases from J, with 7 bases between. Looked up from germline, CDR1 is ENHRY and CDR2 is SYGVKD. This CDR3 is CAISESLGNEQFF. The CDR3 DNA follows: TGTGCCATCAGTGAGTCGCTGGGTAATGAGCAGTTCTTC.

The chain couples TRBV10-1 to TRBJ1-6; D is ambiguous. CDR3 length: 12 residues. Looked up from germline, CDR1 is WNHNN and CDR2 is SYGVQD (reference sequence). V gave up 3 bases and J gave up 15 bases, with 12 bases separating them. CDR3 in DNA: TGCGCCAGCAGTGAATCAGGCAGGATCCTCCACTTT. Translating it yields CASSESGRILHF.

This chain connects TRBV6-1 to TRBJ1-1; TRBD1 aligns across 8 bases. Germline CDR1 is MNHNS and CDR2 is SASEGT. V gave up 8 bases and J gave up 0 bases; unmatched junction bases: 5. This CDR3 is 14 amino acids long. CDR3 bases: TGTGCCAGCGACAGACAGGGGCTGAACACTGAAGCTTTCTTT. Its protein product is CASDRQGLNTEAFF.

This clone was picked up one time. The gene calls are TRBV5-1 and TRBJ2-2, with TRBD1 matching over 8 bases. Unmatched junction bases numbered 7, after V lost 5 bases and J lost 4 bases. The germline CDR1 and CDR2 sequences are SGHRS and YFSETQ. The CDR3 is 15 amino acids. The CDR3 nucleotides are TGCGCCAGCAGGCGGACAGGGATGGGCACCGGGGAGCTGTTTTTT. Amino acids: CASRRTGMGTGELFF.

J is TRBJ2-3 and V is TRBV27; possible D gene TRBD2, 6 bases. Germline values: CDR1 MNHEY, CDR2 SMNVEV (reference sequence). Trimming removed 2 bases at V and 2 bases at J, with 20 bases between. The CDR3 covers 18 residues. The CDR3 spells CASSLDRETRSLTDTQYF. CDR3 coding DNA: TGTGCCAGCAGTTTAGACCGTGAGACTAGGTCCCTCACAGATACGCAGTATTTT.

The V gene is TRBV28, the J gene TRBJ2-3; possibly TRBD1 or TRBD2 for D (6 bases each). Trimming took 3 bases from V and 4 from J, leaving 14 bases between them. Germline V gives CDR1 MDHEN, CDR2 SYDVKM. CDR3 length equals 15 residues. CDR3 sequence reads: CASSFVRGGADTQYF. CDR3 nucleotides: TGTGCCAGCAGTTTTGTCAGGGGAGGAGCAGATACGCAGTATTTT.

The rearrangement links TRBV5-1 to TRBJ2-7; possibly TRBD2 for D (6 bases). CDR1 is SGHRS and CDR2 is YFSETQ in the germline V gene. CDR3 size: 13 residues. Deletions cut 7 bases from V and 5 bases from J, with 16 bases between. The CDR3 loop is CASGFSGGHEQYF. The CDR3 DNA sequence: TGCGCCAGCGGGTTCTCCGGGGGTCACGAGCAGTACTTC.

Remarks on this clone: Other DNA sequences in this specimen translate into the identical CDR3. The chain has TRBV7-3 and TRBJ2-1; D tentatively fits TRBD1 or TRBD2 (5 bases each). Germline V gene data show CDR1 as SGHTA and CDR2 as FQGTGA. The CDR3 is 12 amino acids. The V and J ends lost 2 bases and 9 bases respectively, with 8 bases between them. Written as DNA, the CDR3 is TGTGCCAGCAGCTTATCGGGGACTGAGCAGTTCTTC. Translating gives CASSLSGTEQFF.

The sample holds one count of this clone. J is TRBJ2-5 and V is TRBV2; the D gene is possibly TRBD1 (5 bases). From germline, CDR1 is SNHLY and CDR2 FYNNEI. The CDR3 spans 14 residues. The ends were cut back, 6 bases at V and 2 bases at J, with 13 bases in the middle. CDR3 residues: CASSLTRQQETQYF. Written as DNA, the CDR3 is TGTGCCAGCAGCCTAACCAGACAGCAAGAGACCCAGTACTTC.

This chain uses TRBV7-9 with TRBJ1-2, with a tentative D call TRBD1 (5 bases). Per germline, CDR1 SEHNR and CDR2 FQNEAQ (reference sequence). This CDR3 has 15 amino acids. Between the trimmed V and J ends, which lost 5 bases and 4 bases, there was a span of 17 bases. The CDR3 bases are TGTGCCAGCAGCCCCACCGGGGGGTTTGGCTATGGCTACACCTTC. This encodes CASSPTGGFGYGYTF.

V and J are TRBV11-3 and TRBJ2-7; D could derive from TRBD1 or TRBD2 (5 bases each). V was pared by 5 bases and J by 1 base, with 18 bases between. The CDR3 length is 16 residues. Germline-derived CDR1 and CDR2 are SGHNT and YENEEA. CDR3: CASSPRDGHVSYEQYF. The CDR3 DNA follows: TGTGCCAGCAGCCCCCGGGACGGTCATGTATCCTACGAGCAGTACTTC.

CDR3 in amino acids: CASSLIYYEQYF. The CDR3 DNA sequence: TGTGCCAGCAGTTTAATATACTACGAGCAGTACTTC. The chain uses TRBV28 and TRBJ2-7; D remains ambiguous. The CDR3 has 12 amino acids. CDR1 MDHEN and CDR2 SYDVKM come from the germline V gene. V lost 2 bases, J lost 3 bases, and 5 bases lay in between.